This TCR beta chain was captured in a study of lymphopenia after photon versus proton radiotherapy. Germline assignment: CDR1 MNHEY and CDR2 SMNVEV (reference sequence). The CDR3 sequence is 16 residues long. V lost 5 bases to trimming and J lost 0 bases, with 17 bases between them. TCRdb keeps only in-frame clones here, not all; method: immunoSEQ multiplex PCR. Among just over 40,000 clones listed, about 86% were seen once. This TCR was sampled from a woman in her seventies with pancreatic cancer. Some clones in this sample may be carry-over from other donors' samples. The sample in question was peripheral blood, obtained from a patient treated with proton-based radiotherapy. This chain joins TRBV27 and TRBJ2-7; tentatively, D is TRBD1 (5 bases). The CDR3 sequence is CASSPRTNPSSYEQYF. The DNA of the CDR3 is TGTGCCAGCAGTCCAAGGACAAACCCTAGCTCCTACGAGCAGTACTTC.